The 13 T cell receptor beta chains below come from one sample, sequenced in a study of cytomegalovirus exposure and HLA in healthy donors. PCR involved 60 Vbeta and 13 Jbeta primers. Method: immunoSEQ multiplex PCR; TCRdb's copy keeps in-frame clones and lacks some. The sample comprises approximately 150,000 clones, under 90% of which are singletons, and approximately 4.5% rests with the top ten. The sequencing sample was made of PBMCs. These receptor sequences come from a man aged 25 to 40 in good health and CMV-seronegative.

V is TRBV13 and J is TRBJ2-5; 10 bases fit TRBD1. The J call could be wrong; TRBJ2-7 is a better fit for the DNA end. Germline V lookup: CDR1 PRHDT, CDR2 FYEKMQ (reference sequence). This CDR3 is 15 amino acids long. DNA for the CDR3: TGTGCCAGCAGCACCTCGTCCGGGACAGGGGACGAGCAGTACTTC. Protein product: CASSTSSGTGDEQYF.

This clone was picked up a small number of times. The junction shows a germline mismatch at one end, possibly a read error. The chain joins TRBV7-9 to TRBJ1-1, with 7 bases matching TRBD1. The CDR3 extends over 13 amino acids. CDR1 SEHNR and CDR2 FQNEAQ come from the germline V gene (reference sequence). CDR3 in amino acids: CASSLGTASSPLF. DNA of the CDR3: TGTGCCAGCAGCCTAGGGACAGCTTCTTCCCCCCTATTT.

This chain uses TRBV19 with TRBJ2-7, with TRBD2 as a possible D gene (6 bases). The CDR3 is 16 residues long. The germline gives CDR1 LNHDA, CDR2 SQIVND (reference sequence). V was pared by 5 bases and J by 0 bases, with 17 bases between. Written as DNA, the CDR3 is TGTGCCAGTAGTGGAGACGGGACTCACCTCTCCTACGAGCAGTACTTC. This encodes CASSGDGTHLSYEQYF.

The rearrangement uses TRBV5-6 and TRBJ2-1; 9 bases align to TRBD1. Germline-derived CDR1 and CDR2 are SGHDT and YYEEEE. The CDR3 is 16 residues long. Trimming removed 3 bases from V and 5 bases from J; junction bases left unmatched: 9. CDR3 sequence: CASSSLTGGANNEQFF. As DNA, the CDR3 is TGTGCCAGCAGCTCCCTTACAGGGGGCGCAAACAATGAGCAGTTCTTC. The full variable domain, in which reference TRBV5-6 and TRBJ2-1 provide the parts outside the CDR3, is DAGVTQSPTHLIKTRGQQVTLRCSPKSGHDTVSWYQQALGQGPQFIFQYYEEEERQRGNFPDRFSGHQFPNYSSELNVNALLLGDSALYLCASSSLTGGANNEQFFGPGTRLTVL.

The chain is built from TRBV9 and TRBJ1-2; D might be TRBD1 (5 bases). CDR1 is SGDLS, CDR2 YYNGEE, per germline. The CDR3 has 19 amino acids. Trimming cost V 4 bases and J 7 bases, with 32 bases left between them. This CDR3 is CASSSRRGTIGSRRGGYTF. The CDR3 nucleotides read TGTGCCAGCAGCTCTCGTCGCGGGACCATCGGTTCTCGACGGGGTGGCTACACCTTC.

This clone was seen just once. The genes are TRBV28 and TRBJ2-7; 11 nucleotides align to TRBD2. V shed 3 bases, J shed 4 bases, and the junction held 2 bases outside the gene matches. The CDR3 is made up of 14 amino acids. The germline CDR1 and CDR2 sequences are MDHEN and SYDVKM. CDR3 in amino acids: CASSFGTSGYEQYF. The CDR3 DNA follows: TGTGCCAGCAGTTTCGGGACTAGCGGTTACGAGCAGTACTTC.

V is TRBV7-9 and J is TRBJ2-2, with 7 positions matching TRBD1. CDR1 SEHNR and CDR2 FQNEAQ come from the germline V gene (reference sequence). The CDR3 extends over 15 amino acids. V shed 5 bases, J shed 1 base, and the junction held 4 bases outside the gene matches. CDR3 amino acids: CASSVWTGNTGELFF. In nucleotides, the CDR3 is TGTGCCAGCAGCGTCTGGACAGGGAACACCGGGGAGCTGTTTTTT.

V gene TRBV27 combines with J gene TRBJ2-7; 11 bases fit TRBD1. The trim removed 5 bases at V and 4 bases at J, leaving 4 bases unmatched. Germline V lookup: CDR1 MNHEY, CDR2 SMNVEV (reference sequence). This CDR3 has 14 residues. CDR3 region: CASSTGTGGYEQYF. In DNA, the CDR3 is TGTGCCAGCAGTACCGGGACAGGGGGGTACGAGCAGTACTTC.

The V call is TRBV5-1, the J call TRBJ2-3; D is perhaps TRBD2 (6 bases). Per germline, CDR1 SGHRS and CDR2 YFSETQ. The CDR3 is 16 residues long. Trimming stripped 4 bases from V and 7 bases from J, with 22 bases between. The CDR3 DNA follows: TGCGCCAGCAGCGTCCGGGACTCTTCAATTTCAAATACGCAGTATTTT. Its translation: CASSVRDSSISNTQYF.

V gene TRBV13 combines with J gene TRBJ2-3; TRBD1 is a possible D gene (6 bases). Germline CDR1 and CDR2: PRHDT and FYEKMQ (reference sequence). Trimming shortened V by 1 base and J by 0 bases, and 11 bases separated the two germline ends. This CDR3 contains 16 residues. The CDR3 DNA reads TGTGCCAGCAGCTTAGTGGACAGCCCTAGCACAGATACGCAGTATTTT. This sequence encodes CASSLVDSPSTDTQYF.

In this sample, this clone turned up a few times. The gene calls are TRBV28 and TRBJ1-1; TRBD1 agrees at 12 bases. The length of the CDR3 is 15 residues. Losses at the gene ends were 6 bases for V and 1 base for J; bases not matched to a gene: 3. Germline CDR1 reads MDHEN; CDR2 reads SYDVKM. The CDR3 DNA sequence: TGTGCCAGCAGGGGACAGGGGGCTCCGAACACTGAAGCTTTCTTT. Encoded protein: CASRGQGAPNTEAFF.

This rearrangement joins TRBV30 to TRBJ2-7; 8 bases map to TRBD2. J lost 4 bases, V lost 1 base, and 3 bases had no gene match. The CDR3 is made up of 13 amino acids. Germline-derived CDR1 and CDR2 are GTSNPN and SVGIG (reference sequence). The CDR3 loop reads CAWSAGGFYEQYF. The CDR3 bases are TGTGCCTGGAGTGCGGGGGGGTTTTACGAGCAGTACTTC. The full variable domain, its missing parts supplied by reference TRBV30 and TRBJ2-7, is SQTIHQWPATLVQPVGSPLSLECTVEGTSNPNLYWYRQAAGRGLQLLFYSVGIGQISSEVPQNLSASRPQDRQFILSSKKLLLSDSGFYLCAWSAGGFYEQYFGPGTRLTVT.

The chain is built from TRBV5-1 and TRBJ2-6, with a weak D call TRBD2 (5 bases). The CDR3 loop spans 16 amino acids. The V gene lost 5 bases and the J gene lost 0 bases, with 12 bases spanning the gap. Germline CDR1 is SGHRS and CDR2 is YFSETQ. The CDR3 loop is CASRSTGNSGANVLTF. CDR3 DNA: TGCGCCAGCAGAAGTACGGGGAACTCTGGGGCCAACGTCCTGACTTTC.